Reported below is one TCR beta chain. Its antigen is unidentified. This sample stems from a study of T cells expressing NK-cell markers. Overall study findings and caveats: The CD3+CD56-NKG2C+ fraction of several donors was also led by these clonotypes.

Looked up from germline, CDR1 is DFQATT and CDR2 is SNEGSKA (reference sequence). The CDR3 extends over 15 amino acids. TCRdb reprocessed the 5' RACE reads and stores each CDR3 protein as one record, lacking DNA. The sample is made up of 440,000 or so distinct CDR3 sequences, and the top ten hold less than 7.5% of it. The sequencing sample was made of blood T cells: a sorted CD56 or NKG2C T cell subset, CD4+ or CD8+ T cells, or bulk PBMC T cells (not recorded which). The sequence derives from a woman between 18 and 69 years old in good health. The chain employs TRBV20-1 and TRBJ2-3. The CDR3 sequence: CSARDRAAYPDTQYF.